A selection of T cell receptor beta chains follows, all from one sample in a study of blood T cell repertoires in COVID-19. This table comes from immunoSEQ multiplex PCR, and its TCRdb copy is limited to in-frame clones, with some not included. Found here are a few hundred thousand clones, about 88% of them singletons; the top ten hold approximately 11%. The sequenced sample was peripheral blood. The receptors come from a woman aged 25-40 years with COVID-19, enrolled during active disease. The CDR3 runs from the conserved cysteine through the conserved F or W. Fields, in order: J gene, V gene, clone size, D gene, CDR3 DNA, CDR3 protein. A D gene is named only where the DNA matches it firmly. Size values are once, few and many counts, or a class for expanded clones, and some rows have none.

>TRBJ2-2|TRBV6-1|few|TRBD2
TGTGCCAGCAGTGAACGGGGGGGCGCGAACACCGGGGAGCTGTTTTTT
CASSERGGANTGELFF
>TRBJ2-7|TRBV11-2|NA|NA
TGTGCCAGCAGCTTAGATCGGGGAAAGACCTACGAGCAGTACTTC
CASSLDRGKTYEQYF
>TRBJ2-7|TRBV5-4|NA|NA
TGTGCCAGCAGTGGGGGGACCTCCTACGAGCAGTACTTC
CASSGGTSYEQYF
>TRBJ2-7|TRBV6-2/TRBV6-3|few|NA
TGTGCCAGCAGTGGCGGGATCTCAGGGCCCTACGAGCAGTACTTC
CASSGGISGPYEQYF
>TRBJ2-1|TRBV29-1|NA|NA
TGCAGCCACATAGGGGCGGCGCGACTGCAGTTCTTC
CSHIGAARLQFF
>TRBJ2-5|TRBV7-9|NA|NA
TGTGCCAGCAGAAGCCTGGGACTTAAAGAGACCCAGTACTTC
CASRSLGLKETQYF
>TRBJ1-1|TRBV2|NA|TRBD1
TGTGCCAGCAGTCGGGACAGCCAAAACACTGAAGCTTTCTTT
CASSRDSQNTEAFF
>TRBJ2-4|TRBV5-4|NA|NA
TGTGCCAGCAGCTTGGGCAGGGGCGAAAGATTTGGCAAAAACATTCAGTACTTC
CASSLGRGERFGKNIQYF
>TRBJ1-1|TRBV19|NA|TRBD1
TGTGCCAGTAGTATAGGAGGACAGGGCTTCACTGAAGCTTTCTTT
CASSIGGQGFTEAFF
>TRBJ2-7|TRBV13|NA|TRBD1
TGTGCCAGCAGCCCGACAGGCGGACAGGGGTTCGACGAGCAGTACTTC
CASSPTGGQGFDEQYF
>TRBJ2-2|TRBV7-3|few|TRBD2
TGTGCCAGCAGCTCACTAGCGGTGAACACCGGGGAGCTGTTTTTT
CASSSLAVNTGELFF
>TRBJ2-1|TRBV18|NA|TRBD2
TGTGCCAGCTCCGACACTAGCGGGAGCTACAATGAGCAGTTCTTC
CASSDTSGSYNEQFF
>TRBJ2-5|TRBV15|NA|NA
TGTGCCACCAGCAGAGAAGGAACAGGAGGGAGGGAGACCCAGTACTTC
CATSREGTGGRETQYF
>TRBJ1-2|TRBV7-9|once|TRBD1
TGTGCCAGCAGCCGATTCGGACAGGGAAGGGACTATGGCTACACCTTC
CASSRFGQGRDYGYTF
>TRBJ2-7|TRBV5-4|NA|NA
TGTGCCAGCAGCTTGTCCCCTTCCTACGAGCAGTACTTC
CASSLSPSYEQYF
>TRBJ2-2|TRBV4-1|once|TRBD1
TGCGCCAGCCGACAGGGGCAGGACACCGGGGAGCTGTTTTTT
CASRQGQDTGELFF
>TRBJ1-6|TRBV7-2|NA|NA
TGTGCCAGCAGACAGGCCGCAGGTTCACCCCTCCACTTT
CASRQAAGSPLHF
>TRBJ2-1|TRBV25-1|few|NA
TGTGCCAGCAGTGCCCGGGACTCAACCTACAATGAGCAGTTCTTC
CASSARDSTYNEQFF
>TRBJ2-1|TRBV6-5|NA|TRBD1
TGTGCCAGCAGTTTTGGGACAGCTTACAATGAGCAGTTCTTC
CASSFGTAYNEQFF
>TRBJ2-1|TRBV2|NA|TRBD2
TGTGCCAGCAGTGATCCAACTAGCGGACTCTACAATGAGCAGTTCTTC
CASSDPTSGLYNEQFF